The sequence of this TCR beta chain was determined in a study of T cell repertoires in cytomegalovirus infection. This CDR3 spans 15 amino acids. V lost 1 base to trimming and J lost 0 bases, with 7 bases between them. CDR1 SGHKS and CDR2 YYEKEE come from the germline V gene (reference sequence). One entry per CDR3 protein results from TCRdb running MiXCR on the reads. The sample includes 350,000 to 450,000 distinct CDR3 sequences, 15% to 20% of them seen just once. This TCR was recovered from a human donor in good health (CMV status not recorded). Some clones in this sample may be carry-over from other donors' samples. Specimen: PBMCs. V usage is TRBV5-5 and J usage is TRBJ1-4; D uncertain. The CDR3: CASSLQWATNEKLFF. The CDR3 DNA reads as TGTGCCAGCAGCTTGCAGTGGGCAACTAATGAAAAACTGTTTTTT.